The TCR beta chain under discussion was sequenced for a study of Graves' ophthalmopathy and Graves' hyperthyroidism. The V gene's germline CDR1 is MNHEY and CDR2 SVGAGI. Trimming left V 0 bases short and J 8 bases short, with 16 bases between. The CDR3 length is 15 residues. By definition, stable hyperthyroidism involved no ophthalmopathy within 18 months of follow-up. The PBMCs had their origin in less than 13 ml of fresh peripheral blood. This clonotype was observed many times. RNA served as the template for amplifying TCR beta CDR3 regions. The library came from an HTBI-primed first-round RT-PCR and a second-round multiplex PCR. Each CDR3 protein gets one entry after TCRdb re-called the multiplex PCR reads with MiXCR. The sample lists a few hundred thousand distinct CDR3 sequences; around 20% were seen once.

J is TRBJ1-1 and V is TRBV6-5; possibly TRBD1 for D (5 bases). Sequencing was carried out using peripheral blood. This TCR was recovered from a woman aged 18-30 years with stable Graves' hyperthyroidism. The CDR3 nucleotides read TGTGCCAGCAGTTACTCGAGAAACAGGTACAGGGAAGCTTTCTTT. Residues: CASSYSRNRYREAFF.